The 19 T cell receptor beta chains below were found in one sample sequenced in a study of HIV-infected children after antiretroviral therapy interruption. RNA-based 3' RACE libraries used unique molecular identifiers. Each CDR3 protein is one row after TCRdb ran MiXCR on the 3' RACE reads. The sample includes 6,000 to 8,000 distinct CDR3 sequences, roughly 15% of them seen just once. Described treatment: PENTA 11 planned treatment interruption arm or continuous ART arm. Sequencing was performed on CD45RO+ CD8+ T cells from PBMCs, pooled from several time points, taken from a donor given antiretroviral therapy, either interrupted or continuous. Subset specified: memory CD8+ CD45RO+ CD45RA- T cells. The receptor source for this set is a pool of human donors with HIV.

At least ten counts were recorded for this clonotype. CDR3 protein: CASSGQGATEAFF. The DNA for the CDR3 is TGTGCCAGCAGCGGACAGGGGGCCACTGAAGCTTTCTTT. V and J are TRBV28 and TRBJ1-1; 11 bases agree with TRBD1. This CDR3 contains 13 residues. V was clipped by 6 bases and J by 4 bases; unmatched bases: 1. From germline, CDR1 is MDHEN and CDR2 SYDVKM.

By sample share, this clonotype is medium-sized. One end of the junction varies from germline; a read error may be responsible. The genes are TRBV20-1 and TRBJ1-5; TRBD1 might be the D (5 bases). Per the germline V gene, CDR1 is DFQATT and CDR2 is SNEGSKA (reference sequence). CDR3 length equals 15 residues. CDR3 region: CSARGDYFSDQPQHF. DNA for the CDR3: TGCAGTGCTCGAGGGGACTACTTTAGCGATCAGCCCCAGCATTTT.

This clonotype was recorded only once. This rearrangement joins TRBV7-2 to TRBJ1-4; tentatively, D is TRBD1 (6 bases). The V gene lost 5 bases and the J gene lost 3 bases, with 13 bases spanning the gap. The CDR3 sequence is 15 residues long. Germline V lookup: CDR1 SGHTA, CDR2 FQGNSA. CDR3 amino acids: CASSPNRAANEKLFF. The CDR3 region has the DNA TGTGCCAGCAGCCCCAACAGGGCGGCTAATGAAAAACTGTTTTTT.

Many counts were recorded for this clonotype. The rearrangement uses TRBV29-1 and TRBJ2-2, with D maybe TRBD1 (6 bases). The length of the CDR3 is 14 residues. V was shortened by 4 bases and J by 1 base, with 10 bases between the two germline ends. Germline CDR1 reads SQVTM; CDR2 reads ANQGSEA. DNA for the CDR3: TGCAGCGTTGGTGGGACAAGGAACACCGGGGAGCTGTTTTTT. Protein sequence: CSVGGTRNTGELFF.

This clonotype was picked up many times. The rearrangement joins TRBV6-6 to TRBJ2-7; D is undetermined. CDR3 length: 13 residues. Germline V gene data show CDR1 as MNHNY and CDR2 as SVGAGI (reference sequence). Trimming cost V 8 bases and J 2 bases, with 13 bases left between them. CDR3 region: CASRPRVPYEQYF. In nucleotides, the CDR3 is TGTGCCAGCCGACCTAGGGTACCCTACGAGCAGTACTTC.

The sample holds many counts of this clonotype. The chain uses TRBV2 and TRBJ2-3; 9 bases agree with TRBD1. Germline V gene data show CDR1 as SNHLY and CDR2 as FYNNEI. The CDR3 length is 15 residues. V lost 5 bases to trimming and J lost 0 bases; unmatched junction nucleotides: 3. CDR3 DNA: TGTGCCAGCAGTCCTGGGACAGGGAGCACAGATACGCAGTATTTT. Translating gives CASSPGTGSTDTQYF.

The V and J genes are TRBV3-2 and TRBJ2-7; the listed D gene, TRBD2, was not tested against the DNA. TRBV3-2 is annotated as a pseudogene. The CDR3 spans 15 residues. As DNA, the CDR3 is TGTGCCAGCAGCCCTCCCCAGAACTTCTCCTACGAGCAGTACTTC. Translating it yields CASSPPQNFSYEQYF.

This clonotype was observed at least ten times. The chain links TRBV5-1 to TRBJ2-1, with D unclear. V dropped 0 bases and J dropped 9 bases, with 10 bases sitting between them. The germline V gene has CDR1 SGHRS and CDR2 YFSETQ. This CDR3 region has 13 residues. The CDR3 DNA reads as TGCGCCAGCAGCTTGGAGGGTGTAGTTGAGCAGTTCTTC. As protein: CASSLEGVVEQFF.

This clonotype was recorded at least ten times. The CDR3 reads CASSQVFTSQFF. The CDR3 DNA is TGTGCCAGCAGCCAAGTTTTCACTTCACAGTTCTTC. The chain couples TRBV3-1 to TRBJ2-1; the D is unclear. Germline CDR1 reads LGHDT; CDR2 reads YNNKEL (reference sequence). This CDR3 has 12 residues. V shed 1 base and J shed 13 bases, with 11 bases lying between them.

This clonotype is judged medium-sized (0.01 to 0.1%). The chain uses TRBV11-3 and TRBJ2-1; 7 nucleotides line up with TRBD1. Germline V gene lookup returns CDR1 SGHNT and CDR2 YENEEA. This CDR3 is built from 13 residues. With 5 bases clipped from V and 3 bases from J, the junction kept 1 base outside the gene matches. For the CDR3, the DNA is TGTGCCAGCAGCGGGGACAGCTACAATGAGCAGTTCTTC. It translates to CASSGDSYNEQFF.

This rearrangement joins TRBV19 to TRBJ2-1; D ambiguous. The CDR3 sequence is 15 residues long. Germline V CDR1 and CDR2: LNHDA, SQIVND (reference sequence). Trimming left V 0 bases short and J 6 bases short, with 12 bases between. This chain's CDR3 is CASSIEGSSLNEQFF. CDR3 DNA sequence: TGTGCCAGTAGTATAGAGGGATCATCCCTCAATGAGCAGTTCTTC.

This chain uses TRBV4-3 with TRBJ2-5; no definite D call. The V and J ends lost 0 bases and 2 bases respectively, with 10 bases between them. The CDR3 loop spans 15 amino acids. The V gene's germline CDR1 is LGHNA and CDR2 YSLEER. CDR3: CASSQEVDGQETQYF. The CDR3 bases are TGCGCCAGCAGCCAAGAAGTCGACGGGCAAGAGACCCAGTACTTC.

This clonotype was recorded at least ten times. Relative to the germline gene, one junction end is altered; a read error may explain this. This sequence joins TRBV28 and TRBJ2-7, with TRBD2 matching 13 bases. CDR3 length equals 14 residues. The germline V gene encodes CDR1 MDHEN and CDR2 SYDVKM. The chain's CDR3 is CASSLPGTSGKVAF. CDR3 nucleotides: TGTGCCAGCAGTTTACCCGGGACTAGCGGGAAAGTGGCCTTC.

This clonotype rates as medium-sized (0.01 to 0.1%). The V and J genes are TRBV2 and TRBJ2-3; D gene ambiguous. Trimming left V 2 bases short and J 4 bases short, with 7 bases between. The CDR3 extends over 13 amino acids. In germline, CDR1 is SNHLY, CDR2 FYNNEI. The CDR3 loop reads CASSEWSADTQYF. The CDR3 DNA reads TGTGCCAGCAGTGAATGGTCGGCAGATACGCAGTATTTT.

In its sample, this clonotype was seen many times. The chain employs TRBV5-1 and TRBJ2-5; 9 bases fit TRBD2. V was pared by 0 bases and J by 5 bases, with 2 bases of the junction left unmatched. The CDR3 contains 14 residues. Germline V gives CDR1 SGHRS, CDR2 YFSETQ. CDR3 region: CASSLGGTSETQYF. CDR3 sequence (DNA): TGCGCCAGCAGCTTGGGAGGGACTAGCGAGACCCAGTACTTC.

The chain combines TRBV12-3 or TRBV12-4 with TRBJ2-7; possibly TRBD1 for D (5 bases). The CDR3 loop spans 16 amino acids. V lost 2 bases, J lost 0 bases, and 14 bases lay in between. As DNA, the CDR3 is TGTGCCAGCAGTTTAACCCGCAGGGTCAGCTCCTACGAGCAGTACTTC. Its protein is CASSLTRRVSSYEQYF.

This clonotype was seen repeatedly, ten times or more. The V and J genes are TRBV27 and TRBJ1-4; 7 nucleotides line up with TRBD1. Per the germline V gene, CDR1 is MNHEY and CDR2 is SMNVEV (reference sequence). The CDR3 extends over 17 amino acids. Trimming removed 6 bases from V and 5 bases from J; junction bases left unmatched: 15. CDR3 DNA: TGTGCCAGCAGGGCGACAGGGCATGGTTGGGCGAATGAAAAACTGTTTTTT. It specifies CASRATGHGWANEKLFF.

This clonotype has at least ten counts. The chain carries TRBV7-9 and TRBJ1-1, with D perhaps matching TRBD1 (6 bases). Germline V gene data show CDR1 as SEHNR and CDR2 as FQNEAQ (reference sequence). The CDR3 spans 15 residues. V lost 1 base to trimming and J lost 5 bases, with 14 bases between them. CDR3: CASSLVVQGSTEAFF. CDR3 DNA sequence: TGTGCCAGCAGCTTAGTAGTTCAGGGGAGTACTGAAGCTTTCTTT.

This clonotype was seen repeatedly, ten times or more. This chain uses TRBV6-5 with TRBJ2-3; TRBD1 might be the D (6 bases). The CDR3 has 16 amino acids. CDR1 and CDR2 (germline): MNHEY, SVGAGI. V gave up 1 base and J gave up 1 base, with 12 bases separating them. CDR3 region: CASSYYTGLGTDTQYF. The DNA of the CDR3 is TGTGCCAGCAGTTACTACACAGGGCTGGGCACAGATACGCAGTATTTT.